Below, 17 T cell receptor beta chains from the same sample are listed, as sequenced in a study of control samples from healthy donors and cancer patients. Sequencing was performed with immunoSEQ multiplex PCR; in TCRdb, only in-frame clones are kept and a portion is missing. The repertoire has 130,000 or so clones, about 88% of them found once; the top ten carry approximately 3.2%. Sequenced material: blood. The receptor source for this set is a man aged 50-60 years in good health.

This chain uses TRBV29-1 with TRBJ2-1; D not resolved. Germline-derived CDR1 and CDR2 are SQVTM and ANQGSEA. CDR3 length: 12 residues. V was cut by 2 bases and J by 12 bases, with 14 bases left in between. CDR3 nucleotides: TGCAGCGTTGAACGAGAGGTAGGGTCGCAGTTCTTC. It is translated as CSVEREVGSQFF.

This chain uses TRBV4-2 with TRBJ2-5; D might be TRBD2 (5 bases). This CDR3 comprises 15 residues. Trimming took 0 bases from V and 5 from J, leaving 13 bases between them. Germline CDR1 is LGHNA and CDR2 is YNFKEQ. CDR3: CASSQDRGAGETQYF. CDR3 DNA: TGTGCCAGCAGCCAAGATCGGGGTGCCGGGGAGACCCAGTACTTC.

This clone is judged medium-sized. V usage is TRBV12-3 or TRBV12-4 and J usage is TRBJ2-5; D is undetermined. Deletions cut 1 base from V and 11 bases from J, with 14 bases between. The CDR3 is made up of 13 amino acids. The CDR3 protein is CASSLGLWGLQYF. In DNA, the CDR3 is TGTGCCAGCAGTTTAGGACTCTGGGGTTTACAGTACTTC.

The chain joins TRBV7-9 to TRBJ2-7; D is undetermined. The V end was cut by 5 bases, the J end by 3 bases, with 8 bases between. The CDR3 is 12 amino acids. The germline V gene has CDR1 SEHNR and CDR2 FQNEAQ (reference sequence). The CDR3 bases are TGTGCCAGCAGCGAAGGATTCTACGAGCAGTACTTC. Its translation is CASSEGFYEQYF.

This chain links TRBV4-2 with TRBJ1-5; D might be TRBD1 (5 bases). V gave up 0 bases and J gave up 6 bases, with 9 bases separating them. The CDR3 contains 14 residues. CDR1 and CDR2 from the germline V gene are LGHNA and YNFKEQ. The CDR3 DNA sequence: TGTGCCAGCAGCCAAGATTCGCAGGGTCAGCCCCAGCATTTT. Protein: CASSQDSQGQPQHF.

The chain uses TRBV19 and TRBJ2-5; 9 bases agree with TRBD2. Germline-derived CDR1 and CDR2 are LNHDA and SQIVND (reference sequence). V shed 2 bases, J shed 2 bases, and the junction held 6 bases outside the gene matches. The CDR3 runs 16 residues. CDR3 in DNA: TGTGCCAGTAGTATATCGAGCGGGGGGACACAAGAGACCCAGTACTTC. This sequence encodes CASSISSGGTQETQYF.

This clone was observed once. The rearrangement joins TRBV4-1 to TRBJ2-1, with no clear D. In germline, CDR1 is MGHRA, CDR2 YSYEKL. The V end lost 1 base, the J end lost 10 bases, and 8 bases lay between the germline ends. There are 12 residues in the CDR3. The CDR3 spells CASSQGPTEQFF. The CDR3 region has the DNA TGCGCCAGCAGCCAAGGACCGACGGAGCAGTTCTTC.

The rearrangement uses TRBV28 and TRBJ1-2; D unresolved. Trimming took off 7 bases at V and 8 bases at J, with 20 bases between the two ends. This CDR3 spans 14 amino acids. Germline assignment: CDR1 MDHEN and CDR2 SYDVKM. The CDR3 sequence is CASTNPGEGGGYTF. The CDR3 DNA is TGTGCCAGCACTAACCCGGGAGAGGGAGGGGGCTACACCTTC.

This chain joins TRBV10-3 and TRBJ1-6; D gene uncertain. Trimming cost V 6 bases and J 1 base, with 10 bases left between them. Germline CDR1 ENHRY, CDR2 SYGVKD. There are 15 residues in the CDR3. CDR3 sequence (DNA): TGTGCCATCAGCGCTGGTGGATCCTATAATTCACCCCTCCACTTT. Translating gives CAISAGGSYNSPLHF.

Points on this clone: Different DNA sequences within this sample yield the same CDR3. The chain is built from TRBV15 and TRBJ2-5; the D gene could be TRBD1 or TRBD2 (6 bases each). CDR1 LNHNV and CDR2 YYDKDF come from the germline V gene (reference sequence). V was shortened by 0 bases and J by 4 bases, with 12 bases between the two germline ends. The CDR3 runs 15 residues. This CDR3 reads CATSRDGGGGETQYF. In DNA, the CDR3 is TGTGCCACCAGCAGAGATGGAGGGGGTGGAGAGACCCAGTACTTC.

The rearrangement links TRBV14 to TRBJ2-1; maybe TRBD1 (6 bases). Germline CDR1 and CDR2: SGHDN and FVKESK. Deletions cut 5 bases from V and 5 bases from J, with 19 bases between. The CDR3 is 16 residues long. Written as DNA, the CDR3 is TGTGCCAGCAGCTCCGAGGGATTAAACAGGGACAATGAGCAGTTCTTC. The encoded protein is CASSSEGLNRDNEQFF.

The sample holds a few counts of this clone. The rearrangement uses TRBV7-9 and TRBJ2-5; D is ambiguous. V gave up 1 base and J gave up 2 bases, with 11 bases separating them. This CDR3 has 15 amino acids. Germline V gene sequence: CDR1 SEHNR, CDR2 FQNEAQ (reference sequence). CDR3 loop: CASSLVGSAQETQYF. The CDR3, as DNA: TGTGCCAGCAGCTTAGTTGGATCAGCTCAAGAGACCCAGTACTTC.

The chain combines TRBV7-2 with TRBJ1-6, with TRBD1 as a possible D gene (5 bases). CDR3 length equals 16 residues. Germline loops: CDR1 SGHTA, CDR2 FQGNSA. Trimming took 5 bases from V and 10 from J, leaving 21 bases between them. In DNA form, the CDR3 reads TGTGCCAGCAGCGCGTCCCTTGCAGGGATGGTATCACCCCTCCACTTT. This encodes CASSASLAGMVSPLHF.

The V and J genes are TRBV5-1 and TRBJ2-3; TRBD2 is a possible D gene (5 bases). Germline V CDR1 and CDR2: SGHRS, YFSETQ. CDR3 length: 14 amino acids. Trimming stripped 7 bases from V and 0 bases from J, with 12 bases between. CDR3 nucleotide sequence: TGCGCCAGCGTCGAGGCGGGTAGCACAGATACGCAGTATTTT. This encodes CASVEAGSTDTQYF.

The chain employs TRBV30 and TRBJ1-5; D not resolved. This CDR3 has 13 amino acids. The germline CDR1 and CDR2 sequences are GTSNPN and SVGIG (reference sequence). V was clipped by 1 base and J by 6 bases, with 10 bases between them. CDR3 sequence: CAWSEGLSQPQHF. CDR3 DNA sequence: TGTGCCTGGAGTGAAGGGTTGAGTCAGCCCCAGCATTTT.

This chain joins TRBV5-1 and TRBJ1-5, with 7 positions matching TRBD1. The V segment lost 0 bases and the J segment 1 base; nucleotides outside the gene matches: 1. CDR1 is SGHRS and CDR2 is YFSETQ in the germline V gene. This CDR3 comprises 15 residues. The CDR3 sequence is CASSLETGSNQPQHF. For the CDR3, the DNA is TGCGCCAGCAGCTTGGAGACAGGGAGCAATCAGCCCCAGCATTTT. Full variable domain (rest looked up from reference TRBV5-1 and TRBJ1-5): KAGVTQTPRYLIKTRGQQVTLSCSPISGHRSVSWYQQTPGQGLQFLFEYFSETQRNKGNFPGRFSGRQFSNSRSEMNVSTLELGDSALYLCASSLETGSNQPQHFGDGTRLSIL.

The CDR3 loop reads CASSVGGAGAKNIQYF. DNA of the CDR3: TGTGCCAGCAGCGTCGGGGGGGCGGGAGCCAAAAACATTCAGTACTTC. The rearrangement joins TRBV9 to TRBJ2-4; 8 nucleotides align to TRBD2. V lost 2 bases to trimming and J lost 0 bases; unmatched junction nucleotides: 4. In germline, CDR1 is SGDLS, CDR2 YYNGEE. The CDR3 length is 16 residues.